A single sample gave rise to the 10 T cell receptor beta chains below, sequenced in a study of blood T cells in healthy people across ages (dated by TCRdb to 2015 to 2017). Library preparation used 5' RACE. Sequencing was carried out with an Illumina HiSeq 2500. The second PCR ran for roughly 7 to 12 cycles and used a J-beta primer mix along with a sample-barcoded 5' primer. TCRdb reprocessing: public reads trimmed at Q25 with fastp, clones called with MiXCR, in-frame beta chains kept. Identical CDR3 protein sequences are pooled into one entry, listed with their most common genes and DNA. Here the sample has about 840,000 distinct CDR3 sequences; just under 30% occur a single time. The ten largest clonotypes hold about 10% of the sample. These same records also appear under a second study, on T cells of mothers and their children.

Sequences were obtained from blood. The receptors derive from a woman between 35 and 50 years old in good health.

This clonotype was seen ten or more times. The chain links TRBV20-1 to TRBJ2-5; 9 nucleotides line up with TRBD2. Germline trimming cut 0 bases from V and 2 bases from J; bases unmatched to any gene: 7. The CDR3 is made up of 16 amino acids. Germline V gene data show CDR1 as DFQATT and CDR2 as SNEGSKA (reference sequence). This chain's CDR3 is CSARDFLAGRQETQYF. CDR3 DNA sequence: TGCAGTGCTAGAGATTTCCTAGCGGGGAGGCAAGAGACCCAGTACTTC.

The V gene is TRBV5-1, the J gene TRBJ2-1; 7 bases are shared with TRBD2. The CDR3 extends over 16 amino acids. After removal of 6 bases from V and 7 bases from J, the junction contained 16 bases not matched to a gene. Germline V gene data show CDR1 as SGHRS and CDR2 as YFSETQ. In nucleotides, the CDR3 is TGCGCCAGCATCCTAACTGGGGGGGTAGGTGGGAATGAGCAGTTCTTC. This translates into CASILTGGVGGNEQFF.

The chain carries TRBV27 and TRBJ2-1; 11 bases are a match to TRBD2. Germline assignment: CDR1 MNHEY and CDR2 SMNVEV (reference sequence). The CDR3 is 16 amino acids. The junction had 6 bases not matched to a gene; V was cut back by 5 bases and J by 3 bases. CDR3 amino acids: CASSLQLAGVYNEQFF. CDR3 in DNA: TGTGCCAGCAGTCTCCAACTAGCGGGGGTCTACAATGAGCAGTTCTTC.

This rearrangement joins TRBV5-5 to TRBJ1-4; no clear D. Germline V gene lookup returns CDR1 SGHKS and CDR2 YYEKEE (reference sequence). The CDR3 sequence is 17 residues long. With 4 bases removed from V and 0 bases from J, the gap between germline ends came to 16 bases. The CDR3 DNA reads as TGTGCCAGCAGCGATCTTCGTTCGGGGTCAACTAATGAAAAACTGTTTTTT. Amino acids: CASSDLRSGSTNEKLFF.

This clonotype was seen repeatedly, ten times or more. For the CDR3, the DNA is TGTGCCAGCAGCGTATCCTCTAGCGCGGGGTACGAGCAGTACTTC. Protein: CASSVSSSAGYEQYF. The rearrangement uses TRBV9 and TRBJ2-7; perhaps TRBD2 as D (6 bases). V was pared by 1 base and J by 4 bases, with 15 bases between. Germline V lookup: CDR1 SGDLS, CDR2 YYNGEE. This CDR3 comprises 15 residues.

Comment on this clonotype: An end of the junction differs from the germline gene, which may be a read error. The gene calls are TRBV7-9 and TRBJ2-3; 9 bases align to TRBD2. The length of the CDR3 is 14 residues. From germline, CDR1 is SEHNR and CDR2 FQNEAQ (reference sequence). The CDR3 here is CASNLAGDTDTQYF. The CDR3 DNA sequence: TGTGCCAGCAACTTAGCGGGAGACACAGATACGCAGTATTTT.

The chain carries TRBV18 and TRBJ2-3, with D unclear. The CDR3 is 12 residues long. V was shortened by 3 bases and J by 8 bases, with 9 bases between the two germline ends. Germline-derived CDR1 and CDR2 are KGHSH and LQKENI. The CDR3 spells CASSPYGSTQYF. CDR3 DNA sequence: TGTGCCAGCTCACCGTATGGTTCTACGCAGTATTTT.

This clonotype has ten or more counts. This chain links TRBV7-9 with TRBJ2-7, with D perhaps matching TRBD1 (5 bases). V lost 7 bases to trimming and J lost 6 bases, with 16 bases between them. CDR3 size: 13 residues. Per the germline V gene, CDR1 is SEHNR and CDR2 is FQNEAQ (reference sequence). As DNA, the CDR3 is TGTGCCAGCACTGACAGCCTGGCACGCGAGCAGTACTTC. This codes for CASTDSLAREQYF.

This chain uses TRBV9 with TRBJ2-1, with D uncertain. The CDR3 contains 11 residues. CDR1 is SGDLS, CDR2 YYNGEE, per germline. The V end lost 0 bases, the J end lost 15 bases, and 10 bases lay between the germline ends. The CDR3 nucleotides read TGTGCCAGCAGCGTAGCAGGATTAGGGTTCTTC. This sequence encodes CASSVAGLGFF.

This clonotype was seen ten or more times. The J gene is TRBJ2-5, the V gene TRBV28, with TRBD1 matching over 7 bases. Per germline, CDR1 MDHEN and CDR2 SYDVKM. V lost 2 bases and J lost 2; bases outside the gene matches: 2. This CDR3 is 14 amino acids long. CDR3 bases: TGTGCCAGCAGTTTACTGACAGGGCAAGAGACCCAGTACTTC. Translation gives CASSLLTGQETQYF.